A selection of T cell receptor beta chains follows, all from one sample in a study of T cells after posttransplantation cyclophosphamide. The data were produced by immunoSEQ multiplex PCR, yet TCRdb's version contains in-frame clones alone and is incomplete. This repertoire shows about 16,000 clones, less than 95% found once; its top ten account for roughly 0.3%. Sequencing used naive CD4+ T cells sorted from blood. These receptors originate from a woman aged 50 to 60 in good health and a related stem cell transplant donor. CDR3s include the opening cysteine and the closing phenylalanine or tryptophan. A D gene is named only where the DNA matches it firmly. Rows may omit the clone size; those that give it use once, few, many or a size class.

D | size | J | V | CDR3 | DNA
TRBD1 | . | TRBJ2-5 | TRBV19 | CASRITGDQETQYF | TGTGCCAGTAGAATCACAGGGGACCAAGAGACCCAGTACTTC
. | . | TRBJ2-7 | TRBV4-1 | CASSPPGARPRYEQYF | TGCGCCAGCAGCCCTCCCGGAGCGCGCCCTAGGTACGAGCAGTACTTC
TRBD1 | . | TRBJ2-2 | TRBV5-1 | CASSIEAGQANTGELFF | TGCGCCAGCAGCATTGAGGCGGGACAGGCGAACACCGGGGAGCTGTTTTTT
TRBD1 | . | TRBJ2-3 | TRBV18 | CASSPRDRTDTQYF | TGTGCCAGCTCACCCCGGGACAGGACAGATACGCAGTATTTT
. | . | TRBJ1-2 | TRBV19 | CASAYGKNYGYIF | TGTGCCAGTGCTTACGGGAAGAACTATGGCTACATCTTC
. | . | TRBJ2-7 | TRBV7-8 | CASSSRDFAYEQYF | TGTGCCAGCAGCTCCCGGGACTTTGCCTACGAGCAGTACTTC
. | . | TRBJ1-2 | TRBV11-1 | CASSPGLTYGYTF | TGTGCCAGCAGCCCAGGGCTCACCTATGGCTACACCTTC
. | once | TRBJ2-5 | TRBV15 | CATSKTGPGRTQYF | TGTGCCACCAGTAAAACAGGCCCCGGGCGGACCCAGTACTTC
. | . | TRBJ2-4 | TRBV13 | CASSSSIAKNIQYF | TGTGCCAGCAGCTCATCTATAGCCAAAAACATTCAGTACTTC
. | . | TRBJ1-6 | TRBV19 | CAMRGEGGRDSPLHF | TGTGCCATGCGAGGGGAGGGGGGAAGGGATTCACCCCTCCACTTT
. | . | TRBJ1-2 | TRBV5-5 | CASSGTPGQVHGYTF | TGTGCCAGCAGCGGCACCCCGGGACAAGTACATGGCTACACCTTC
. | . | TRBJ2-1 | TRBV5-1 | CASSVRREAHIVLNEQFF | TGCGCCAGCAGCGTTAGGAGGGAGGCCCACATAGTGTTGAATGAGCAGTTCTTC
. | . | TRBJ1-2 | TRBV2 | CASGIYRFNYGYTF | TGTGCCAGCGGGATTTACAGGTTTAACTATGGCTACACCTTC
. | . | TRBJ1-2 | TRBV7-2 | CASSSPLLGYTF | TGTGCCAGCAGCTCCCCCCTATTGGGCTACACCTTC
. | once | TRBJ1-2 | TRBV28 | CASSLTSYGYTF | TGTGCCAGCAGTTTAACAAGCTATGGCTACACCTTC
TRBD1 | . | TRBJ1-2 | TRBV7-2 | CASSLGQGRSYTF | TGTGCCAGCAGCTTAGGACAGGGTAGAAGCTACACCTTC
. | once | TRBJ2-2 | TRBV30 | CAWKEGRGNTGELFF | TGTGCCTGGAAAGAGGGCAGGGGAAACACCGGGGAGCTGTTTTTT
. | . | TRBJ1-1 | TRBV12-5 | CASRRGDTEAFF | TGTGCTAGTCGTCGAGGAGACACTGAAGCTTTCTTT
. | . | TRBJ2-1 | TRBV11-3 | CASSRGYEQFF | TGTGCCAGCAGCCGGGGTTATGAGCAGTTCTTC
TRBD1 | . | TRBJ2-7 | TRBV9 | CASSVGQGAYEQYF | TGTGCCAGCAGCGTCGGACAGGGGGCCTACGAGCAGTACTTC
. | . | TRBJ1-1 | TRBV29-1 | CSASSGGNTEAFF | TGCAGCGCCTCGTCGGGGGGGAACACTGAAGCTTTCTTT
. | . | TRBJ1-3 | TRBV9 | CASGGGGNTIYF | TGTGCCAGCGGGGGGGGAGGAAACACCATATATTTT
. | few | TRBJ1-1 | TRBV6-6 | CASSPGLANTEAFF | TGTGCCAGCAGTCCTGGTCTGGCGAACACTGAAGCTTTCTTT
TRBD2 | . | TRBJ2-3 | TRBV4-2 | CASSPLTLLAPSTDTQYF | TGTGCCAGCAGCCCCCTCACTCTACTAGCGCCAAGCACAGATACGCAGTATTTT
. | . | TRBJ1-5 | TRBV28 | CASRVSNQPQHF | TGTGCCAGCCGAGTTTCCAATCAGCCCCAGCATTTT
. | . | TRBJ1-2 | TRBV7-8 | CASSLDRGPSGYTF | TGTGCCAGCAGCTTAGATAGAGGGCCCTCTGGCTACACCTTC
TRBD2 | . | TRBJ2-1 | TRBV5-1 | CASSGKLAASSYNEQFF | TGCGCCAGCAGCGGAAAGCTAGCGGCTAGCTCCTACAATGAGCAGTTCTTC
. | once | TRBJ1-4 | TRBV19 | CASSTRSGVDEKLFF | TGTGCCAGTAGTACTCGCTCGGGGGTCGATGAAAAACTGTTTTTT
TRBD1 | . | TRBJ2-4 | TRBV6-6 | CASSPQGAENIQYF | TGTGCCAGCAGCCCTCAGGGGGCTGAAAACATTCAGTACTTC
TRBD1 | once | TRBJ2-1 | TRBV7-2 | CASSPDRGRGNEQFF | TGTGCCAGCAGCCCGGACAGGGGGCGAGGCAATGAGCAGTTCTTC
. | . | TRBJ2-3 | TRBV4-3 | CASSQEGSGSDTQYF | TGCGCCAGCAGCCAGGAGGGGAGTGGGTCAGATACGCAGTATTTT
. | . | TRBJ1-2 | TRBV4-2 | CASSHREVDYGYTF | TGTGCCAGCAGCCACCGGGAGGTGGACTATGGCTACACCTTC
TRBD2 | . | TRBJ2-3 | TRBV27 | CASSSRAGGPRDTQYF | TGTGCCAGCAGTTCCCGAGCGGGAGGGCCGCGAGATACGCAGTATTTT
. | . | TRBJ1-3 | TRBV5-1 | CASSVTDSGNTIYF | TGCGCCAGCAGCGTTACAGATTCTGGAAACACCATATATTTT
. | . | TRBJ1-1 | TRBV19 | CASSLIQGETEAFF | TGTGCCAGTAGTCTCATACAGGGAGAGACTGAAGCTTTCTTT
. | few | TRBJ1-4 | TRBV6-5 | CASRKSGVPEKLFF | TGTGCCAGCAGAAAATCAGGGGTCCCAGAAAAACTGTTTTTT